These T cell receptor beta chains were read from a single sample in a study of blood T cell repertoires in COVID-19. Generated by immunoSEQ multiplex PCR, the TCRdb table keeps only in-frame clones and is missing some. The sample lists around 300,000 clones, about nine tenths occurring once. The sequenced material came from peripheral blood. The receptors originated from a man between 45 and 60 years old with acute or convalescent COVID-19. Each CDR3 is given with its conserved first and last residue. D genes are given only for firm matches. Clone size is stated in some rows and not others, as once, few, many or a class when expanded.

J: TRBJ2-7
D: TRBD1
size: .
V: TRBV19
CDR3: CASSRTGISYEQYF
DNA: TGTGCCAGTAGTAGGACAGGTATCTCCTACGAGCAGTACTTC

J: TRBJ1-6
D: .
size: .
V: TRBV16
CDR3: CASSQSLTANSPLHF
DNA: TGTGCCAGCAGCCAATCACTGACAGCAAATTCACCCCTCCACTTT

J: TRBJ2-7
D: TRBD2
size: .
V: TRBV6-2/TRBV6-3
CDR3: CASSATSGGYEQYF
DNA: TGTGCCAGCAGCGCTACTAGCGGGGGCTACGAGCAGTACTTC

J: TRBJ1-2
D: .
size: once
V: TRBV3-1/TRBV3-2
CDR3: CASSPTGFYGYTF
DNA: TGTGCCAGCAGCCCGACAGGTTTCTATGGCTACACCTTC

J: TRBJ1-1
D: TRBD1
size: .
V: TRBV5-1
CDR3: CASSLTGTANTEAFF
DNA: TGCGCCAGCAGCTTGACCGGGACAGCTAACACTGAAGCTTTCTTT

J: TRBJ2-1
D: .
size: .
V: TRBV7-2
CDR3: CASSLSRGWANEQFF
DNA: TGTGCCAGCAGCTTAAGCAGGGGATGGGCCAATGAGCAGTTCTTC

J: TRBJ1-4
D: .
size: .
V: TRBV6-1
CDR3: CASSDWASNEKLFF
DNA: TGTGCCAGCAGTGATTGGGCCAGTAATGAAAAACTGTTTTTT

J: TRBJ2-4
D: .
size: .
V: TRBV18
CDR3: CASSPRGGIAKNIQYF
DNA: TGTGCCAGCTCACCTAGGGGCGGAATAGCCAAAAACATTCAGTACTTC

J: TRBJ2-7
D: TRBD1
size: .
V: TRBV3-1/TRBV3-2
CDR3: CASSQWDRGYEQYF
DNA: TGTGCCAGCAGCCAATGGGACAGGGGGTACGAGCAGTACTTC

J: TRBJ2-2
D: TRBD1
size: .
V: TRBV25-1
CDR3: CASSEYPDRGRPGELFF
DNA: TGTGCCAGCAGTGAATACCCGGACAGGGGACGGCCCGGGGAGCTGTTTTTT

J: TRBJ1-2
D: .
size: .
V: TRBV19
CDR3: CASSIGSLERGYTF
DNA: TGTGCCAGTAGTATAGGATCGCTCGAGCGTGGCTACACCTTC

J: TRBJ1-1
D: .
size: .
V: TRBV5-5
CDR3: CASIQTQENTEAFF
DNA: TGTGCCAGCATCCAAACACAGGAGAACACTGAAGCTTTCTTT

J: TRBJ1-1
D: TRBD1
size: .
V: TRBV19
CDR3: CASSTHWTGPMNTEAFF
DNA: TGTGCCAGTAGTACCCACTGGACAGGCCCCATGAACACTGAAGCTTTCTTT

J: TRBJ1-2
D: .
size: medium-sized
V: TRBV6-2/TRBV6-3
CDR3: CASSYKQNYGYTF
DNA: TGTGCCAGCAGTTACAAACAGAACTATGGCTACACCTTC

J: TRBJ2-2
D: TRBD1
size: once
V: TRBV7-7
CDR3: CASSPQGAGELFF
DNA: TGTGCTAGCAGCCCCCAGGGGGCCGGGGAGCTGTTTTTT

J: TRBJ2-1
D: TRBD1
size: .
V: TRBV3-1/TRBV3-2
CDR3: CASSQDTGTGNYNEQFF
DNA: TGTGCCAGCAGCCAAGATACCGGGACAGGGAACTACAATGAGCAGTTCTTC

J: TRBJ2-3
D: .
size: .
V: TRBV29-1
CDR3: CSAGGRVADTQYF
DNA: TGCAGCGCGGGGGGCAGGGTCGCAGATACGCAGTATTTT

J: TRBJ1-1
D: .
size: .
V: TRBV19
CDR3: CASSLTEGTEAFF
DNA: TGTGCCAGTAGCCTAACAGAGGGCACTGAAGCTTTCTTT

J: TRBJ1-2
D: TRBD1
size: .
V: TRBV5-1
CDR3: CASSLGQGGGNYGYTF
DNA: TGCGCCAGCAGCTTGGGACAGGGAGGAGGTAACTATGGCTACACCTTC

J: TRBJ2-7
D: .
size: .
V: TRBV16
CDR3: CASSQYRGGTYEQYF
DNA: TGTGCCAGCAGCCAATACCGCGGAGGAACCTACGAGCAGTACTTC

J: TRBJ1-3
D: .
size: .
V: TRBV30
CDR3: CACARGKSGNTIYF
DNA: TGTGCCTGTGCTCGGGGGAAATCTGGAAACACCATATATTTT

J: TRBJ2-1
D: TRBD2
size: .
V: TRBV7-3
CDR3: CASSLGLAGGLGNEQFF
DNA: TGTGCCAGCAGCTTAGGACTAGCGGGGGGGCTCGGCAATGAGCAGTTCTTC

J: TRBJ1-1
D: .
size: .
V: TRBV10-2
CDR3: CASKGQGTGNTEAFF
DNA: TGCGCCAGCAAGGGTCAAGGCACAGGGAACACTGAAGCTTTCTTT

J: TRBJ2-3
D: TRBD2
size: .
V: TRBV7-2
CDR3: CASSSAGTRGTDTQYF
DNA: TGTGCCAGCAGCTCAGCCGGGACTAGAGGTACAGATACGCAGTATTTT

J: TRBJ1-5
D: .
size: .
V: TRBV4-2
CDR3: CASSQDPSQPQHF
DNA: TGTGCCAGCAGCCAAGACCCGTCTCAGCCCCAGCATTTT

J: TRBJ1-4
D: .
size: .
V: TRBV5-5
CDR3: CASSLGQAEKLFF
DNA: TGTGCCAGCAGCTTGGGTCAGGCAGAAAAACTGTTTTTT

J: TRBJ2-2
D: .
size: .
V: TRBV27
CDR3: CASSPTSLNTGELFF
DNA: TGTGCCAGCAGTCCTACCTCACTGAACACCGGGGAGCTGTTTTTT

J: TRBJ2-5
D: TRBD2
size: .
V: TRBV7-3
CDR3: CASSRTSGGAETQYF
DNA: TGTGCCAGCAGCCGGACTAGCGGGGGTGCGGAGACCCAGTACTTC

J: TRBJ1-4
D: .
size: .
V: TRBV7-2
CDR3: CASSFGGATNEKLFF
DNA: TGTGCCAGCAGCTTCGGAGGGGCAACTAATGAAAAACTGTTTTTT

J: TRBJ2-7
D: TRBD2
size: .
V: TRBV7-2
CDR3: CASSKSGGSPYEQYF
DNA: TGTGCCAGCAGCAAGAGCGGGGGTTCCCCCTACGAGCAGTACTTC

J: TRBJ2-1
D: TRBD2
size: .
V: TRBV9
CDR3: CASSPGGAQFF
DNA: TGTGCCAGCAGCCCGGGGGGGGCTCAGTTCTTC

J: TRBJ2-3
D: TRBD1
size: few
V: TRBV14
CDR3: CASSPGQGARDTQYF
DNA: TGTGCCAGCAGCCCTGGACAGGGGGCGAGAGATACGCAGTATTTT

J: TRBJ2-3
D: .
size: .
V: TRBV5-1
CDR3: CASSSGSASTDTQYF
DNA: TGCGCCAGCAGCTCCGGGAGTGCTAGCACAGATACGCAGTATTTT

J: TRBJ2-2
D: TRBD1
size: .
V: TRBV27
CDR3: CASSFRDSYTGELFF
DNA: TGTGCCAGCAGTTTCCGGGACAGTTACACCGGGGAGCTGTTTTTT

J: TRBJ2-2
D: TRBD1
size: few
V: TRBV11-2
CDR3: CASSLLWTGDTGELFF
DNA: TGTGCCAGCAGCTTACTTTGGACAGGGGACACCGGGGAGCTGTTTTTT

J: TRBJ2-5
D: .
size: .
V: TRBV10-3
CDR3: CAIGSAQETQYF
DNA: TGTGCCATCGGGAGCGCCCAAGAGACCCAGTACTTC

J: TRBJ1-1
D: .
size: .
V: TRBV12-3/TRBV12-4
CDR3: CASSLTEYTEAFF
DNA: TGTGCCAGCAGTTTAACAGAATACACTGAAGCTTTCTTT

J: TRBJ2-2
D: .
size: .
V: TRBV7-3
CDR3: CASSSSGSNTGELFF
DNA: TGTGCCAGCAGCTCCAGCGGGTCGAACACCGGGGAGCTGTTTTTT

J: TRBJ2-1
D: TRBD1
size: .
V: TRBV7-9
CDR3: CASSYRDRAYNEQFF
DNA: TGTGCCAGCAGTTACCGGGACAGGGCCTACAATGAGCAGTTCTTC

J: TRBJ1-1
D: .
size: .
V: TRBV18
CDR3: CASSTRSPEWSAFF
DNA: TGTGCCAGCTCAACAAGGAGTCCCGAATGGTCGGCTTTCTTT